A single sample gave rise to the 21 T cell receptor beta chains below, sequenced in a study of beta chain features in type 1 diabetes. Expressed TCRB transcripts were sequenced after all isolated RNA was converted to cDNA. The data were produced by immunoSEQ multiplex PCR, yet TCRdb's version contains in-frame clones alone and is incomplete. The sample yields 600,000 to 700,000 clones, 10% to 15% seen once. These TCRs' antigens remain unknown. Study-level findings and limits: Across all four CD4+ subsets, people with type 1 diabetes showed modestly shorter TCRB CDR3s.

The material sequenced was naive CD4+ T cells from blood. These receptors were collected from a young man with type 1 diabetes.

This clone has only a few counts. The V call is TRBV6-6, the J call TRBJ2-5, with D hard to call. The CDR3 has 14 residues. Deletions cut 1 base from V and 5 bases from J, with 11 bases between. The germline gives CDR1 MNHNY, CDR2 SVGAGI (reference sequence). CDR3 DNA sequence: TGTGCCAGCAGTTACTGGAACGATGGGGAGACCCAGTACTTC. As protein: CASSYWNDGETQYF.

V gene TRBV28 combines with J gene TRBJ1-5; possibly TRBD1 for D (6 bases). From germline, CDR1 is MDHEN and CDR2 SYDVKM. Trimming stripped 6 bases from V and 9 bases from J, with 18 bases between. The CDR3 length is 14 residues. Here the CDR3 DNA reads TGTGCCAGCAGGACAGCTACAGGGTCCGGGCCCCAGCATTTT. Translated, it gives CASRTATGSGPQHF.

The gene calls are TRBV28 and TRBJ2-1; no clear D gene. Per the germline V gene, CDR1 is MDHEN and CDR2 is SYDVKM. Trimming shortened V by 2 bases and J by 7 bases, and 0 bases separated the two germline ends. The CDR3 extends over 10 amino acids. CDR3 sequence reads: CASSLNEQFF. The CDR3 coding sequence is TGTGCCAGCAGTTTAAATGAGCAGTTCTTC.

The V and J genes are TRBV4-1 and TRBJ1-4; TRBD1 might be the D (5 bases). The ends were cut back, 4 bases at V and 7 bases at J, with 16 bases in the middle. Germline loops: CDR1 MGHRA, CDR2 YSYEKL. The CDR3 extends over 15 amino acids. The CDR3 DNA reads as TGCGCCAGCAGCCTCACCCTCCTCGACAGTGAAAAACTGTTTTTT. Protein sequence: CASSLTLLDSEKLFF.

This clone was counted only a few times. Here the CDR3 DNA reads TGTGCCAGCAGCTTAGCGGCAGGGTTGAAGGAGCAGTACTTC. Encoded protein: CASSLAAGLKEQYF. The chain combines TRBV7-9 with TRBJ2-7; possible D gene TRBD1, 5 bases. CDR1 is SEHNR and CDR2 is FQNEAQ in the germline V gene (reference sequence). Deletions cut 0 bases from V and 7 bases from J, with 13 bases between. The CDR3 extends over 14 amino acids.

A few counts support this clone. The chain employs TRBV25-1 and TRBJ2-7, with TRBD1 identical over 8 bases. Germline lookup yields CDR1 MGHDK and CDR2 SYGVNS. The CDR3 length is 15 residues. The V gene end was trimmed by 4 bases and the J gene end by 9 bases; junction bases not matched to a gene: 14. This CDR3 is CASSGGQGLLLGQYF. Here the CDR3 DNA reads TGTGCCAGCAGTGGAGGACAGGGCCTCCTTCTCGGGCAGTACTTC.

As to this clone: Its ends do not fully match the called genes, so a read error is possible. The V call is TRBV29-1, the J call TRBJ2-3, with D possibly TRBD1 on 6 matching bases. CDR3 length: 12 amino acids. CDR1 is SQVTM, CDR2 ANQGSEA, per germline. This CDR3 reads CSVEGYQGMKGF. For the CDR3, the DNA is TGCAGCGTTGAAGGGTATCAGGGGATGAAGGGTTTT.

The genes are TRBV18 and TRBJ2-3; 12 bases are a match to TRBD1. This CDR3 spans 16 amino acids. From germline, CDR1 is KGHSH and CDR2 LQKENI. Losses at the gene ends were 3 bases for V and 6 bases for J; bases not matched to a gene: 7. This CDR3 is CASSPTGQGAVDTQYF. CDR3 sequence (DNA): TGTGCCAGCTCACCCACGGGACAGGGGGCCGTTGATACGCAGTATTTT.

This clone was seen more than once but under ten times. This chain connects TRBV9 to TRBJ1-2; D uncertain. Germline V gives CDR1 SGDLS, CDR2 YYNGEE. The length of the CDR3 is 15 residues. With 0 bases removed from V and 8 bases from J, the gap between germline ends came to 17 bases. Here the CDR3 reads CASSVGPLLTGGYTF. CDR3 bases: TGTGCCAGCAGCGTAGGACCCCTCCTTACCGGGGGCTACACCTTC.

The chain carries TRBV5-1 and TRBJ1-2, with TRBD1 as a possible D gene (6 bases). V lost 7 bases, J lost 0 bases, and 13 bases lay in between. This CDR3 is built from 14 residues. CDR1 is SGHRS and CDR2 is YFSETQ in the germline V gene. Here the CDR3 DNA reads TGCGCCAGCTCGGACAGCGCAGCTAACTATGGCTACACCTTC. This codes for CASSDSAANYGYTF.

This clone appeared once. The chain links TRBV29-1 to TRBJ2-3; 12 nucleotides line up with TRBD2. The CDR3 loop spans 15 amino acids. Trimming at V came to 4 bases and at J to 2 bases, leaving 4 bases not matched to a gene. Germline V lookup: CDR1 SQVTM, CDR2 ANQGSEA. The CDR3 reads CSVVGLAGNTDTQYF. CDR3 nucleotides: TGCAGCGTTGTCGGACTAGCGGGAAACACAGATACGCAGTATTTT.

The chain links TRBV13 to TRBJ2-5; TRBD1 matches 7 bases. Germline lookup yields CDR1 PRHDT and CDR2 FYEKMQ (reference sequence). This CDR3 region has 14 residues. The V segment lost 5 bases and the J segment 5 bases; nucleotides outside the gene matches: 8. CDR3: CASSPRDRVETQYF. Written as DNA, the CDR3 is TGTGCCAGCAGCCCAAGAGACAGGGTGGAGACCCAGTACTTC.

The chain is built from TRBV20-1 and TRBJ1-1, with unresolved D. Germline CDR1 reads DFQATT; CDR2 reads SNEGSKA (reference sequence). V was trimmed by 5 bases and J by 7 bases, leaving 11 bases between them. This CDR3 is 11 amino acids long. The CDR3 protein is CSAPDQVEAFF. CDR3 nucleotide sequence: TGCAGTGCTCCCGATCAGGTTGAAGCTTTCTTT.

This clone was observed a handful of times. The chain has TRBV7-9 and TRBJ1-1; D gene uncertain. The CDR3 has 13 amino acids. With 4 bases removed from V and 0 bases from J, the gap between germline ends came to 6 bases. Germline CDR1 SEHNR, CDR2 FQNEAQ (reference sequence). CDR3 residues: CASSSILNTEAFF. The CDR3 region has the DNA TGTGCCAGCAGCTCCATTCTGAACACTGAAGCTTTCTTT.

This clone was seen more than once but under ten times. The V gene is TRBV4-2, the J gene TRBJ2-5, with 10 bases that match TRBD2. Germline CDR1 LGHNA, CDR2 YNFKEQ. J was trimmed by 3 bases and V by 2 bases; bases with no gene match: 3. The CDR3 is 15 residues long. The CDR3 spells CASSQSGGAEETQYF. In DNA, the CDR3 is TGTGCCAGCAGCCAAAGCGGGGGGGCCGAAGAGACCCAGTACTTC.

This clone was detected only a few times. V and J are TRBV5-4 and TRBJ2-3; D is perhaps TRBD1 (6 bases). Germline CDR1 reads SGHNT; CDR2 reads YYREEE (reference sequence). Trimming took 2 bases from V and 0 from J, leaving 7 bases between them. This CDR3 has 14 amino acids. CDR3 loop: CASSLTGSTDTQYF. The DNA of the CDR3 is TGTGCCAGCAGCTTAACAGGGAGCACAGATACGCAGTATTTT.

In regard to this clone: The identical CDR3 is also encoded by other nucleotide sequences in the sample. The chain carries TRBV18 and TRBJ1-1; TRBD1 might be the D (6 bases). Trimming pared 3 bases from V and 3 bases from J, leaving 8 bases between. The CDR3 consists of 13 residues. Germline CDR1 KGHSH, CDR2 LQKENI. CDR3 amino acids: CASSPPGDTEAFF. The CDR3 DNA follows: TGTGCCAGCTCACCCCCAGGGGACACTGAAGCTTTCTTT.

The V call is TRBV5-1, the J call TRBJ2-5, with D unresolved. The V end lost 1 base, the J end lost 5 bases, and 15 bases lay between the germline ends. This CDR3 is 15 amino acids long. In germline, CDR1 is SGHRS, CDR2 YFSETQ. CDR3 amino acids: CASSLSAGLRETQYF. DNA for the CDR3: TGCGCCAGCAGCTTGAGCGCTGGATTGCGTGAGACCCAGTACTTC.

In this sample, this clone turned up a few times. The chain uses TRBV18 and TRBJ1-1; the match to TRBD1 covers 11 bases. Germline CDR1 KGHSH, CDR2 LQKENI. Unmatched junction bases numbered 4, after V lost 5 bases and J lost 5 bases. CDR3 length equals 14 residues. CDR3 in amino acids: CASSSDRGLTEAFF. CDR3 nucleotides: TGTGCCAGCTCATCGGACAGGGGGCTTACTGAAGCTTTCTTT.

This clone came up once. The chain's CDR3 is CASSLATGVRAFF. The CDR3 DNA reads as TGTGCCAGCAGCTTAGCCACAGGGGTTCGAGCTTTCTTT. The chain links TRBV7-9 to TRBJ1-1, with 7 nucleotides matching TRBD1. Looked up from germline, CDR1 is SEHNR and CDR2 is FQNEAQ (reference sequence). CDR3 size: 13 residues. After removal of 0 bases from V and 10 bases from J, the junction contained 5 bases not matched to a gene.

This clone was seen more than once but under ten times. J is TRBJ1-1 and V is TRBV4-2; no clear D gene. From germline, CDR1 is LGHNA and CDR2 YNFKEQ. Trimming removed 3 bases at V and 1 base at J, with 9 bases between. The CDR3 consists of 14 residues. CDR3: CASSQEPENTEAFF. The CDR3 DNA follows: TGTGCCAGCAGCCAGGAGCCGGAGAACACTGAAGCTTTCTTT.